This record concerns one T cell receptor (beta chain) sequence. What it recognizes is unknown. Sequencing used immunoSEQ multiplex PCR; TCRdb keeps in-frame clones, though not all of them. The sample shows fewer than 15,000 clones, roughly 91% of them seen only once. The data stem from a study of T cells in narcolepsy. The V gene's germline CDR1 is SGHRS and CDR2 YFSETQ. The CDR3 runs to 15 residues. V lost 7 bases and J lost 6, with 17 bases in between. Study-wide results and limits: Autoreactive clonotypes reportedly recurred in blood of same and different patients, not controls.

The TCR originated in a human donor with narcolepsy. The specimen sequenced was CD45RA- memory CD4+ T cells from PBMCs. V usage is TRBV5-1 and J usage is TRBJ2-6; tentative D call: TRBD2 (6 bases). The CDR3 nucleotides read TGCGCCAGCGGGTCGGAACTAGCTGAGGCCAACGTCCTGACTTTC. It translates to CASGSELAEANVLTF.